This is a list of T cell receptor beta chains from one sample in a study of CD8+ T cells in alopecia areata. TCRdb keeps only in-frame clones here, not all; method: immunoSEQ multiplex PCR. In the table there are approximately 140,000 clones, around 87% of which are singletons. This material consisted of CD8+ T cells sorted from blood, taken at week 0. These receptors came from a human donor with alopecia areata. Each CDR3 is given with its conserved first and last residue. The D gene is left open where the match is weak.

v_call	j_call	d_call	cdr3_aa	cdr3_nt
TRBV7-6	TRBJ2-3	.	CASRPTHTPQDTQYF	TGTGCCAGCAGGCCTACACACACGCCACAAGATACGCAGTATTTT
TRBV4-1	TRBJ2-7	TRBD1	CASSQVGTGGSEQYF	TGCGCCAGCAGCCAAGTCGGGACAGGGGGCTCCGAGCAGTACTTC
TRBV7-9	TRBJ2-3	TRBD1	CASSEGQPSTDTQYF	TGTGCCAGCAGCGAGGGACAGCCGAGCACAGATACGCAGTATTTT
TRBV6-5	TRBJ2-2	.	CASSYSFPSAPGELFF	TGTGCCAGCAGTTACTCTTTCCCTAGCGCGCCTGGGGAGCTGTTTTTT
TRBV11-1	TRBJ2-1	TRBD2	CASSSTSGRADEQFF	TGTGCCAGCAGCTCGACTAGCGGGAGGGCTGATGAGCAGTTCTTC
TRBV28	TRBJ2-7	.	CASSQGSSYEQYF	TGTGCCAGCAGTCAGGGTTCTTCCTACGAGCAGTACTTC
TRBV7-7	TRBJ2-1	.	CASSLAVNNEQFF	TGTGCTAGCAGCTTAGCGGTCAACAATGAGCAGTTCTTC
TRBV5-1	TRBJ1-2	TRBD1	CASSLEGGSYGYTF	TGCGCCAGCAGCTTGGAAGGGGGCAGCTATGGCTACACCTTC
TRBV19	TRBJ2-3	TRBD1	CASTTGGTDTQYF	TGTGCCAGTACCACAGGGGGCACAGATACGCAGTATTTT
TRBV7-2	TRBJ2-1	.	CASSPTGDEQFF	TGTGCCAGCAGCCCGACAGGCGATGAGCAGTTCTTC